This T cell receptor (beta chain) derives from a study of Tregs in tolerant kidney transplant recipients. Generated by immunoSEQ multiplex PCR, the TCRdb table keeps only in-frame clones and is missing some. Here the sample spans 110,000 or so clones, around 94% being singletons. Germline assignment: CDR1 SGHRS and CDR2 YFSETQ. CDR3 length: 16 amino acids. With 3 bases removed from V and 2 bases from J, the gap between germline ends came to 14 bases. Sequenced sample: CD4+ T cells from blood. V usage is TRBV5-1 and J usage is TRBJ2-2; D is tentatively TRBD1 or TRBD2 (5 bases each). This clonotype was obtained from a human donor in good health. In DNA form, the CDR3 reads TGCGCCAGCAGCTCCGGGACCCTGGCAAACACCGGGGAGCTGTTTTTT. Encoded protein: CASSSGTLANTGELFF.